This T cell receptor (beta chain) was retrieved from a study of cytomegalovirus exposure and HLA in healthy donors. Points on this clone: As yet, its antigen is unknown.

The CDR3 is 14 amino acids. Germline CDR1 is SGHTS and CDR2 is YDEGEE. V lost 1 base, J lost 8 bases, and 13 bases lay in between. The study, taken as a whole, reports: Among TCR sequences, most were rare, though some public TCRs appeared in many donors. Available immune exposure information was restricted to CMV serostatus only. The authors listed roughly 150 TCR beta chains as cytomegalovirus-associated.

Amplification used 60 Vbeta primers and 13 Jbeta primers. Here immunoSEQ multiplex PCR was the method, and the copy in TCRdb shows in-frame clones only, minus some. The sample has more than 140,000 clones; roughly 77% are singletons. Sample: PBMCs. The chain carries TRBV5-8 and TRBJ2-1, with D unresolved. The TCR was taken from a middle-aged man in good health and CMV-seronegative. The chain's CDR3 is CASSLITWQDEQFF. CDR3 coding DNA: TGTGCCAGCAGCTTGATAACGTGGCAGGATGAGCAGTTCTTC.